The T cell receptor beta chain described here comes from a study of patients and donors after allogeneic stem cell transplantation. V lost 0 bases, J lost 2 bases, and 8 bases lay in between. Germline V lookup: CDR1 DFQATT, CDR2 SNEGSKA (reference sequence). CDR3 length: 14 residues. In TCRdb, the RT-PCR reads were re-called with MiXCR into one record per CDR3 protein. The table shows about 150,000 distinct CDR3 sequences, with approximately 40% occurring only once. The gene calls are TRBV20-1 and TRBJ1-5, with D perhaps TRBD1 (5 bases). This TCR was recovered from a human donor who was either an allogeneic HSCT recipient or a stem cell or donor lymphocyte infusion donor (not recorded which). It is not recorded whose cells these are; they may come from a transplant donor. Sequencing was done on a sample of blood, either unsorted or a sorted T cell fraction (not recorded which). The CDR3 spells CSARDPRGNQPQHF. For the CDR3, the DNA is TGCAGTGCTAGAGATCCCAGGGGCAATCAGCCCCAGCATTTT.